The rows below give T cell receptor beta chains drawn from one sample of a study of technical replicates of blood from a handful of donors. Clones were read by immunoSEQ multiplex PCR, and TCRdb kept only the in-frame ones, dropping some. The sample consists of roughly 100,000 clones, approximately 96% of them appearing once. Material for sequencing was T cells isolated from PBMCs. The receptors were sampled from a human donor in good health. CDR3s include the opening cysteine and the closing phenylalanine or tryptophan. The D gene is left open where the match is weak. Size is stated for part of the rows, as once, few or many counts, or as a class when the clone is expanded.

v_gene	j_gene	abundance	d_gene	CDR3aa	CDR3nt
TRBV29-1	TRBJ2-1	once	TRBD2	CSVGRTSGVNEQFF	TGCAGCGTTGGGCGGACTAGCGGGGTCAATGAGCAGTTCTTC
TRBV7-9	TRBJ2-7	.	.	CASSFGGEQYF	TGTGCCAGCAGCTTCGGGGGCGAGCAGTACTTC
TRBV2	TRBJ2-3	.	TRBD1	CASAHSPQGSNTDTQYF	TGTGCCAGCGCCCACTCCCCACAGGGGAGCAACACAGATACGCAGTATTTT
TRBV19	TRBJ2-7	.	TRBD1	CASTPTGVAYEQYF	TGTGCCAGTACCCCGACAGGGGTGGCCTACGAGCAGTACTTC
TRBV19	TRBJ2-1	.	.	CASSMGEGGSSYNEQFF	TGTGCCAGTAGTATGGGGGAAGGAGGGAGCTCCTACAATGAGCAGTTCTTC
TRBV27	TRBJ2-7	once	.	CASSRARGEQYF	TGTGCCAGCAGTCGGGCACGGGGCGAGCAGTACTTC
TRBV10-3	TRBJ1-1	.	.	CAISGTQGNTEAFF	TGTGCCATCAGTGGTACACAGGGGAACACTGAAGCTTTCTTT
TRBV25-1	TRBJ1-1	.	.	CASSDYSGGNTEAFF	TGTGCCAGCAGTGACTACAGCGGGGGGAACACTGAAGCTTTCTTT
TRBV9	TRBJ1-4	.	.	CASSVGGTVREKLFF	TGTGCCAGCAGCGTAGGCGGGACGGTGAGGGAAAAACTGTTTTTT
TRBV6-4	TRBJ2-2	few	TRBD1	CASMRTGGTGELFF	TGTGCCAGCATGAGGACAGGGGGCACCGGGGAGCTGTTTTTT
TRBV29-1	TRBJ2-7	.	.	CSVLLAGPYEQYF	TGCAGCGTTCTTCTGGCGGGCCCCTACGAGCAGTACTTC
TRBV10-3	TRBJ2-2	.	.	CAISAPGLRSTGELFF	TGTGCCATCAGTGCACCGGGACTTCGGAGCACCGGGGAGCTGTTTTTT
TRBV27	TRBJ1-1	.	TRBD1	CASSRQGMMNTEAFF	TGTGCCAGCAGTAGACAGGGGATGATGAACACTGAAGCTTTCTTT
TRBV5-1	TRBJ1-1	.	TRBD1	CASSWDREGWYTEAFF	TGCGCCAGCAGCTGGGACAGGGAGGGTTGGTACACTGAAGCTTTCTTT